This T cell receptor (beta chain) was recorded in a study of response to subunit inactivated influenza vaccine. TCRdb re-analysed the RT-PCR reads in MiXCR, keeping a single row per CDR3 protein. The table lists approximately 530,000 distinct CDR3 sequences, approximately 12% of them singletons. Study findings and constraints: The authors offered the suggestion that each seasonal influenza vaccination recruits few new T cells.

This clonotype was observed a handful of times. The antigen is not known. Germline loops: CDR1 SQVTM, CDR2 ANQGSEA. The CDR3 sequence is 11 residues long. V lost 7 bases and J lost 5, with 11 bases in between. The receptor comes from a man aged 45 to 65 who received an inactivated influenza vaccine. Sample: PBMCs from blood, taken 35 to 45 days after vaccination. V and J are TRBV29-1 and TRBJ2-5; the D gene is possibly TRBD2 (5 bases). The CDR3 nucleotides read TGCAGCGGATCGACTAAGGAGACCCAGTACTTC. Translation gives CSGSTKETQYF.